The 10 T cell receptor beta chains given below trace back to one sample, sequenced in a study of T cells in tuberculosis. The method was immunoSEQ multiplex PCR; TCRdb's version includes in-frame clones alone and lacks a portion of them. The data contain 37,000 or so clones, 94% of them singletons. Material for sequencing was PBMCs. The receptors were gathered from a donor aged 10-35 years with latent tuberculosis or without tuberculosis infection. Some clones in this sample may be carry-over from other donors' samples.

This sequence joins TRBV2 and TRBJ1-3, with a possible D match to TRBD1 (5 bases). Germline loops: CDR1 SNHLY, CDR2 FYNNEI. This CDR3 has 15 amino acids. With 0 bases removed from V and 1 base from J, the gap between germline ends came to 7 bases. This CDR3 reads CASSEAAGSGNTIYF. In DNA form, the CDR3 reads TGTGCCAGCAGTGAAGCCGCAGGGTCTGGAAACACCATATATTTT.

The chain uses TRBV9 and TRBJ1-2; 7 nucleotides match TRBD1. The CDR3 spans 14 residues. V gave up 3 bases and J gave up 3 bases; unmatched junction bases: 5. The germline V gene has CDR1 SGDLS and CDR2 YYNGEE. CDR3 sequence: CASSETGLDYGYTF. The CDR3 DNA follows: TGTGCCAGCAGCGAGACAGGGCTTGACTATGGCTACACCTTC.

V gene TRBV29-1 combines with J gene TRBJ1-2; possibly TRBD1 for D (5 bases). The V gene lost 4 bases and the J gene lost 6 bases, with 15 bases spanning the gap. The CDR3 is 13 residues long. CDR1 and CDR2 (germline): SQVTM, ANQGSEA. The CDR3 here is CSVVGGEKNGYTF. For the CDR3, the DNA is TGCAGCGTTGTCGGGGGGGAGAAGAATGGCTACACCTTC.

This clone was detected a few times. The V gene is TRBV30, the J gene TRBJ1-5; D ambiguous. This CDR3 region has 14 residues. Trimming pared 2 bases from V and 0 bases from J, leaving 8 bases between. The germline V gene has CDR1 GTSNPN and CDR2 SVGIG (reference sequence). The CDR3 is CAWSTQISNQPQHF. The CDR3 DNA sequence: TGTGCCTGGAGTACCCAGATTAGCAATCAGCCCCAGCATTTT.

The chain combines TRBV27 with TRBJ2-3; D is possibly TRBD2 (6 bases). The germline V gene has CDR1 MNHEY and CDR2 SMNVEV (reference sequence). This CDR3 spans 15 amino acids. V lost 8 bases and J lost 1, with 16 bases in between. This chain's CDR3 is CASGLIAAGTDTQYF. The CDR3 region has the DNA TGTGCCAGCGGCCTTATAGCGGCGGGCACAGATACGCAGTATTTT.

The V and J genes are TRBV6-5 and TRBJ2-7; 12 nucleotides align to TRBD2. Per the germline V gene, CDR1 is MNHEY and CDR2 is SVGAGI. J lost 6 bases, V lost 6 bases, and 6 bases had no gene match. The CDR3 length is 14 residues. CDR3 amino acids: CASSLTSGGTEQYV. For the CDR3, the DNA is TGTGCCAGCAGCTTAACTAGCGGGGGGACCGAGCAGTACGTC.

The chain carries TRBV5-6 and TRBJ2-1; 8 bases are a match to TRBD1. The CDR3 runs to 15 residues. Germline V CDR1 and CDR2: SGHDT, YYEEEE. The junction had 6 bases not matched to a gene; V was cut back by 1 base and J by 6 bases. CDR3 residues: CASSLKDRVSNEQFF. The CDR3 nucleotides are TGTGCCAGCAGCTTGAAGGACAGGGTGTCCAATGAGCAGTTCTTC. The full variable domain, with the rest looked up from reference TRBV5-6 and TRBJ2-1, is DAGVTQSPTHLIKTRGQQVTLRCSPKSGHDTVSWYQQALGQGPQFIFQYYEEEERQRGNFPDRFSGHQFPNYSSELNVNALLLGDSALYLCASSLKDRVSNEQFFGPGTRLTVL.

To note about this clone: Sequence at one end of the junction differs from germline and may be a read error. V is TRBV5-4 and J is TRBJ1-6; tentative D call: TRBD1 (5 bases). CDR1 SGHNT and CDR2 YYREEE come from the germline V gene (reference sequence). The CDR3 loop spans 15 amino acids. The CDR3 region has the DNA TGTGCCAGTAGCTTGGTAGGGGATTATAATTCACCCCTCCACTTT. This encodes CASSLVGDYNSPLHF.

The chain links TRBV5-1 to TRBJ1-1; D perhaps matches TRBD1 (5 bases). V lost 4 bases to trimming and J lost 4 bases, with 14 bases between them. The CDR3 is 14 amino acids. CDR1 is SGHRS, CDR2 YFSETQ, per germline. The CDR3 protein is CASSAQNRGTEAFF. The CDR3 DNA reads as TGCGCCAGCAGCGCCCAGAATAGGGGCACTGAAGCTTTCTTT.

The chain has TRBV28 and TRBJ1-2; weak D call: TRBD1 (5 bases). The CDR3 is 15 residues long. Germline V gene lookup returns CDR1 MDHEN and CDR2 SYDVKM. Trimming removed 6 bases at V and 3 bases at J, with 17 bases between. This CDR3 is CASRLNYRTYYGYTF. Here the CDR3 DNA reads TGTGCCAGCAGACTCAACTACAGGACCTACTATGGCTACACCTTC.